This T cell receptor (beta chain) is drawn from a study of human T cells and chemical hapten exposure. In the original workflow: A per-sample median of 95,638 TCRs was observed, with a range of roughly 23,224 to 700,000. TCRdb reanalysed the RACE reads using MiXCR and keeps one entry per CDR3 protein. The V and J calls shown here were made by TCRdb, not taken from the authors' results. Among some 79,000 distinct CDR3 sequences listed, 10% were seen once. The sample's time point: patch test 2, 6 weeks after DPC sensitization. Treatment in this sample: therapeutic diphenylcyclopropenone sensitization with weekly scalp DPC. Trimming took off 3 bases at V and 1 base at J, with 19 bases between the two ends. The length of the CDR3 is 18 residues. The germline V gene encodes CDR1 LNHDA and CDR2 SQIVND (reference sequence).

The material sequenced was whole blood, taken in connection with sensitization to the hapten diphenylcyclopropenone (DPC). V gene TRBV19 combines with J gene TRBJ1-5, with D maybe TRBD1 (6 bases). This sequence originates from a woman between 50 and 59 years old with alopecia areata. Some clones in this sample may be carry-over from other donors' samples. The chain's CDR3 is CASSIFQGSSGSNQPQHF. Written as DNA, the CDR3 is TGTGCCAGTAGTATTTTCCAGGGGAGTAGTGGAAGCAATCAGCCCCAGCATTTT.